This T cell receptor beta chain came from a study of cytomegalovirus exposure and HLA in healthy donors. Study conclusions and caveats: The classifier reportedly diagnosed cytomegalovirus status with high specificity and sensitivity. Across donors, most TCRs were seen rarely, yet some public ones were widespread. Later, TCR association rates were found to vary by HLA locus, highest for DRB1 and lowest for HLA-C.

This clone has more than one count but fewer than ten. Antigen unknown. 60 Vbeta and 13 Jbeta primers were used in PCR. Clones were read by immunoSEQ multiplex PCR, and TCRdb kept only the in-frame ones, dropping some. The sample contains approximately 100,000 clones, roughly 10% of which appear only once. The CDR3 has 16 amino acids. CDR1 SGHDT and CDR2 YYEEEE come from the germline V gene. Trimming cost V 0 bases and J 0 bases, with 10 bases left between them. This TCR was recovered from a man aged 45-60 years in good health and CMV-seropositive. The chain has TRBV5-6 and TRBJ1-3; D might be TRBD1 (5 bases). Material for sequencing was PBMCs. CDR3 nucleotide sequence: TGTGCCAGCAGCTTGGTCGGGGGAGGCTCTGGAAACACCATATATTTT. Translating gives CASSLVGGGSGNTIYF.